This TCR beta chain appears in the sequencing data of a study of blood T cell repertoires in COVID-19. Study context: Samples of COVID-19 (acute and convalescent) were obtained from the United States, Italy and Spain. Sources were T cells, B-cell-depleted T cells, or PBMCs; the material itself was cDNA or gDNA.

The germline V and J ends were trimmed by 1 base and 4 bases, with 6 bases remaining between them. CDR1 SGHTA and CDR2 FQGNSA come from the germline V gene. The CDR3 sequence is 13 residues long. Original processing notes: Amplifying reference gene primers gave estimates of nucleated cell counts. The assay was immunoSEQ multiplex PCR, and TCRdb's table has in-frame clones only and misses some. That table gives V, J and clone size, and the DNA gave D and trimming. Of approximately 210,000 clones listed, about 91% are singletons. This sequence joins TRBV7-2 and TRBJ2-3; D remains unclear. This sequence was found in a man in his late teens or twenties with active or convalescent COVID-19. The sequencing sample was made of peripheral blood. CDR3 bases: TGTGCCAGCAGCTTAGGGCTAGCAGATACGCAGTATTTT. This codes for CASSLGLADTQYF.